The 32 T cell receptor beta chains given below trace back to one sample, sequenced in a study of beta chain features in type 1 diabetes. Study-wide results and caveats: Moderately but significantly shorter TCRB CDR3s were found in Type 1 diabetes patients in all four CD4+ subsets.

These receptors have no identified antigens. Expressed TCRB transcripts were sequenced, since all the RNA that had been isolated was reverse transcribed. The method was immunoSEQ multiplex PCR; TCRdb's version includes in-frame clones alone and lacks a portion of them. The sample has 200,000 to 300,000 clones, 14% seen once. Sequenced input: naive CD4+ T cells from blood. These receptors were collected from a man between 25 and 39 years old with type 1 diabetes.

This clone was detected only a few times. The chain combines TRBV7-6 with TRBJ2-5; 7 positions match TRBD2. Germline assignment: CDR1 SGHVS and CDR2 FNYEAQ. This CDR3 contains 15 residues. J lost 3 bases, V lost 3 bases, and 7 bases had no gene match. This CDR3 reads CASSFSPGLKETQYF. The DNA of the CDR3 is TGTGCCAGCAGCTTTTCCCCGGGACTAAAAGAGACCCAGTACTTC.

This clone was observed a few times. The chain carries TRBV29-1 and TRBJ2-3; TRBD2 aligns across 7 bases. Per germline, CDR1 SQVTM and CDR2 ANQGSEA. CDR3 length: 18 residues. V lost 8 bases to trimming and J lost 3 bases; unmatched junction nucleotides: 23. As DNA, the CDR3 is TGCAGCTTTGTAGGAATGTCGAGGGGCGGGGGAGCGACAGATACGCAGTATTTT. Protein product: CSFVGMSRGGGATDTQYF.

The V call is TRBV27, the J call TRBJ1-4; D is unclear. V was shortened by 8 bases and J by 2 bases, with 12 bases between the two germline ends. The CDR3 spans 14 residues. In germline, CDR1 is MNHEY, CDR2 SMNVEV (reference sequence). DNA of the CDR3: TGTGCCAGCGGGAGGCCTTCGACTAATGAAAAACTGTTTTTT. This encodes CASGRPSTNEKLFF. The full variable domain, completed using reference TRBV27 and TRBJ1-4, is EAQVTQNPRYLITVTGKKLTVTCSQNMNHEYMSWYRQDPGLGLRQIYYSMNVEVTDKGDVPEGYKVSRKEKRNFPLILESPSPNQTSLYFCASGRPSTNEKLFFGSGTQLSVL.

This clone turned up a few times. The chain carries TRBV30 and TRBJ1-1, with unresolved D. This CDR3 spans 11 amino acids. Trimming removed 8 bases from V and 0 bases from J, with 7 bases in between. The germline V gene encodes CDR1 GTSNPN and CDR2 SVGIG (reference sequence). The CDR3 loop is CAAELNTEAFF. CDR3 in DNA: TGTGCCGCAGAATTGAACACTGAAGCTTTCTTT.

This chain uses TRBV29-1 with TRBJ1-1; possible D gene TRBD1, 6 bases. This CDR3 spans 13 amino acids. Trimming stripped 4 bases from V and 4 bases from J, with 13 bases between. Germline CDR1 is SQVTM and CDR2 is ANQGSEA. CDR3 protein: CSVVGDIGTEAFF. CDR3 DNA: TGCAGCGTTGTGGGGGACATAGGCACTGAAGCTTTCTTT. The whole variable domain, filled in from reference TRBV29-1 and TRBJ1-1, reads SAVISQKPSRDICQRGTSLTIQCQVDSQVTMMFWYRQQPGQSLTLIATANQGSEATYESGFVIDKFPISRPNLTFSTLTVSNMSPEDSSIYLCSVVGDIGTEAFFGQGTRLTVV.

J is TRBJ1-3 and V is TRBV7-9; the D is unclear. Trimming shortened V by 2 bases and J by 4 bases, and 9 bases separated the two germline ends. This CDR3 region has 14 residues. The germline V gene has CDR1 SEHNR and CDR2 FQNEAQ (reference sequence). This CDR3 reads CASSLNTIGNTIYF. The CDR3 DNA sequence: TGTGCCAGCAGCTTAAACACGATAGGAAACACCATATATTTT.

The gene calls are TRBV5-1 and TRBJ2-7, with TRBD1 as a possible D gene (5 bases). Germline-derived CDR1 and CDR2 are SGHRS and YFSETQ. V was trimmed by 0 bases and J by 4 bases, leaving 20 bases between them. The CDR3 covers 17 residues. CDR3 coding DNA: TGCGCCAGCAGCTTGGCCCCTGACAGCGATGCGACTTACGAGCAGTACTTC. Translating it yields CASSLAPDSDATYEQYF.

The CDR3 bases are TGTGCCAGCAGTTCGGGGGAGGTCCACGAGCAGTACTTC. Its protein product is CASSSGEVHEQYF. The chain employs TRBV27 and TRBJ2-7, with a tentative D call TRBD2 (6 bases). V was trimmed by 4 bases and J by 5 bases, leaving 12 bases between them. In germline, CDR1 is MNHEY, CDR2 SMNVEV (reference sequence). The CDR3 is made up of 13 amino acids.

V is TRBV16 and J is TRBJ1-1; D uncertain. Germline V gene sequence: CDR1 KGHSY, CDR2 FQNENV. Trimming stripped 4 bases from V and 9 bases from J, with 15 bases between. The CDR3 is made up of 13 amino acids. The CDR3 DNA follows: TGTGCCAGCAGCCCTAACCGTAACTTTAAAGCTTTCTTT. It is translated as CASSPNRNFKAFF.

The chain joins TRBV5-1 to TRBJ2-7, with 7 bases aligning to TRBD2. The junction had 13 bases not matched to a gene; V was cut back by 3 bases and J by 7 bases. Looked up from germline, CDR1 is SGHRS and CDR2 is YFSETQ. The CDR3 consists of 15 residues. This CDR3 is CASSSAGGMTTEQYF. The CDR3 DNA reads as TGCGCCAGCAGCTCCGCCGGGGGGATGACGACGGAGCAGTACTTC.

The J gene is TRBJ2-4, the V gene TRBV9, with D possibly being TRBD1 (5 bases). In germline, CDR1 is SGDLS, CDR2 YYNGEE. Deletions cut 2 bases from V and 10 bases from J, with 16 bases between. The CDR3 extends over 14 amino acids. The CDR3 region has the DNA TGTGCCAGCAGCGTCAGTGGGGCAGAAAGAATTCAGTACTTC. It codes for CASSVSGAERIQYF.

Only a few counts were recorded for this clone. The chain recombines TRBV9 with TRBJ2-7; TRBD1 might be the D (5 bases). This CDR3 contains 15 residues. V lost 4 bases to trimming and J lost 0 bases, with 14 bases between them. Germline CDR1 reads SGDLS; CDR2 reads YYNGEE. CDR3 protein: CASSLDPGSSYEQYF. The CDR3 DNA follows: TGTGCCAGCAGCCTAGACCCAGGGTCCTCCTACGAGCAGTACTTC.

The chain recombines TRBV7-2 with TRBJ1-2, with D possibly TRBD1 on 5 matching bases. The V and J ends lost 1 base and 8 bases respectively, with 14 bases between them. Per the germline V gene, CDR1 is SGHTA and CDR2 is FQGNSA. The CDR3 runs 14 residues. CDR3 DNA sequence: TGTGCCAGCAGCTTAGGAGGAGGGACGAGAGGCTACACCTTC. It specifies CASSLGGGTRGYTF.

The chain is built from TRBV27 and TRBJ1-1; a possible D gene is TRBD1 (5 bases). This CDR3 is 16 amino acids long. Germline V gene sequence: CDR1 MNHEY, CDR2 SMNVEV (reference sequence). V lost 5 bases and J lost 1, with 17 bases in between. The CDR3 spells CASSPPGRGKNTEAFF. In DNA form, the CDR3 reads TGTGCCAGCAGTCCCCCGGGGAGGGGTAAGAACACTGAAGCTTTCTTT.

The chain is built from TRBV2 and TRBJ2-1, with TRBD1 identical over 7 bases. Germline assignment: CDR1 SNHLY and CDR2 FYNNEI. Losses at the gene ends were 6 bases for V and 9 bases for J; bases not matched to a gene: 8. This CDR3 has 13 amino acids. For the CDR3, the DNA is TGTGCCAGCAGCGAGACAGGGACCGGTGAGCAGTTCTTC. Its translation: CASSETGTGEQFF. The full variable domain, completed using reference TRBV2 and TRBJ2-1, is EPEVTQTPSHQVTQMGQEVILRCVPISNHLYFYWYRQILGQKVEFLVSFYNNEISEKSEIFDDQFSVERPDGSNFTLKIRSTKLEDSAMYFCASSETGTGEQFFGPGTRLTVL.

The chain is built from TRBV25-1 and TRBJ1-4; D not resolved. The germline V gene encodes CDR1 MGHDK and CDR2 SYGVNS. The CDR3 length is 14 residues. The germline V and J ends were trimmed by 3 bases and 4 bases, with 9 bases remaining between them. CDR3 loop: CASSDSGINEKLFF. As DNA, the CDR3 is TGTGCCAGCAGTGATTCGGGGATTAATGAAAAACTGTTTTTT. The full variable domain, rest sourced from reference TRBV25-1 and TRBJ1-4, is EADIYQTPRYLVIGTGKKITLECSQTMGHDKMYWYQQDPGMELHLIHYSYGVNSTEKGDLSSESTVSRIRTEHFPLTLESARPSHTSQYLCASSDSGINEKLFFGSGTQLSVL.

In this sample, this clone turned up a few times. The V call is TRBV25-1, the J call TRBJ1-1, with 7 bases aligning to TRBD1. CDR1 and CDR2 from the germline V gene are MGHDK and SYGVNS. The CDR3 is 13 amino acids. V was clipped by 4 bases and J by 1 base; unmatched bases: 0. This CDR3 is CASSGQGNTEAFF. DNA of the CDR3: TGTGCCAGCAGTGGACAGGGGAACACTGAAGCTTTCTTT.

The chain is built from TRBV9 and TRBJ2-2; 13 bases fit TRBD2. V dropped 4 bases and J dropped 7; count of bases not matched to a gene: 13. This CDR3 region has 18 residues. The germline V gene has CDR1 SGDLS and CDR2 YYNGEE. The CDR3 DNA sequence: TGTGCCAGCAGCCGCAAACTAGCGGGAGGGCCGAGCGGCGGGGAGCTGTTTTTT. It translates to CASSRKLAGGPSGGELFF.

In this sample, this clone turned up a few times. The V and J genes are TRBV7-2 and TRBJ1-2; 8 nucleotides align to TRBD1. V was clipped by 5 bases and J by 4 bases; unmatched bases: 9. CDR1 is SGHTA and CDR2 is FQGNSA in the germline V gene. CDR3 length equals 15 residues. CDR3 DNA: TGTGCCAGCAGCCGAACCGCTCAGGGGGCCTATGGCTACACCTTC. This gives the protein CASSRTAQGAYGYTF.

CDR3 region: CARAQREGPYNEQFF. The CDR3 region has the DNA TGTGCCAGAGCCCAGCGGGAGGGTCCCTACAATGAGCAGTTCTTC. The chain recombines TRBV27 with TRBJ2-1; 10 bases line up with TRBD2. Trimming cost V 9 bases and J 2 bases; bases outside gene matches: 7. Germline CDR1 MNHEY, CDR2 SMNVEV (reference sequence). This CDR3 is built from 15 residues.

The sample holds a few counts of this clone. The chain is built from TRBV7-8 and TRBJ2-7; perhaps TRBD1 as D (6 bases). CDR3 size: 15 residues. Germline loops: CDR1 SGHVS, CDR2 FQNEAQ. V was clipped by 4 bases and J by 2 bases, with 15 bases between them. CDR3: CASSYLGQRAYEQYF. The CDR3 nucleotides read TGTGCCAGCAGCTACCTCGGACAGAGAGCCTACGAGCAGTACTTC.

This clone came up a few times. The sample has other DNA sequences that encode this CDR3 too. The rearrangement uses TRBV2 and TRBJ2-7; possible D gene TRBD1, 6 bases. The CDR3 spans 11 residues. Trimming shortened V by 4 bases and J by 6 bases, and 7 bases separated the two germline ends. The germline gives CDR1 SNHLY, CDR2 FYNNEI. CDR3 sequence (DNA): TGTGCCAGCAGTGGCAGGGGCGAGCAGTACTTC. It encodes CASSGRGEQYF.

This rearrangement joins TRBV29-1 to TRBJ2-5; TRBD2 is a possible D gene (5 bases). The CDR3 is 13 residues long. Trimming took 4 bases from V and 5 from J, leaving 14 bases between them. In germline, CDR1 is SQVTM, CDR2 ANQGSEA. CDR3 nucleotides: TGCAGCGTTGGTTCAGGACGAGGGGAGACCCAGTACTTC. Encoded protein: CSVGSGRGETQYF.

V and J are TRBV9 and TRBJ2-5; 7 bases align to TRBD1. Germline V gene data show CDR1 as SGDLS and CDR2 as YYNGEE. The CDR3 contains 15 residues. With V trimmed by 0 bases and J by 2 bases, 4 bases remained unmatched. The CDR3 DNA sequence: TGTGCCAGCAGCGTAGCGGCAGGGGGTCAAGAGACCCAGTACTTC. It encodes CASSVAAGGQETQYF.

In its sample, this clone was seen a few times. This chain uses TRBV7-9 with TRBJ1-2; 8 bases are a match to TRBD1. The CDR3 consists of 13 residues. J lost 6 bases, V lost 5 bases, and 5 bases had no gene match. Germline V gene lookup returns CDR1 SEHNR and CDR2 FQNEAQ (reference sequence). CDR3 DNA: TGTGCCAGCAGCGGAAGGACAGGGAATGGCTACACCTTC. This sequence encodes CASSGRTGNGYTF.

This clone was detected only a few times. V usage is TRBV5-4 and J usage is TRBJ1-6; TRBD1 is a possible D gene (5 bases). V shed 0 bases and J shed 2 bases, with 9 bases lying between them. The CDR3 sequence is 16 residues long. The V gene's germline CDR1 is SGHNT and CDR2 YYREEE (reference sequence). CDR3 loop: CASSLVPGAYNSPLHF. CDR3 coding DNA: TGTGCCAGCAGCTTGGTACCGGGGGCCTATAATTCACCCCTCCACTTT. Supplemented by reference TRBV5-4 and TRBJ1-6, the full variable domain reads ETGVTQSPTHLIKTRGQQVTLRCSSQSGHNTVSWYQQALGQGPQFIFQYYREEENGRGNFPPRFSGLQFPNYSSELNVNALELDDSALYLCASSLVPGAYNSPLHFGNGTRLTVT.

The CDR3 loop is CASSWARQSKETQYF. CDR3 DNA sequence: TGCGCCAGCAGCTGGGCTCGACAGTCTAAAGAGACCCAGTACTTC. The genes are TRBV5-1 and TRBJ2-5; D perhaps matches TRBD1 (5 bases). The germline V gene encodes CDR1 SGHRS and CDR2 YFSETQ. V lost 3 bases to trimming and J lost 3 bases, with 15 bases between them. The CDR3 sequence is 15 residues long.

This clone was seen a handful of times. The chain combines TRBV4-1 with TRBJ2-5; 12 bases are a match to TRBD1. The CDR3 runs 16 residues. Trimming at V came to 2 bases and at J to 5 bases, leaving 6 bases not matched to a gene. The germline V gene has CDR1 MGHRA and CDR2 YSYEKL. CDR3 in DNA: TGCGCCAGCAGCCAACCCGGGACAGGGGGCAGGGAGACCCAGTACTTC. Translating gives CASSQPGTGGRETQYF.

A few counts support this clone. The chain joins TRBV6-4 to TRBJ2-2; 9 bases are a match to TRBD1. Trimming at V came to 7 bases and at J to 4 bases, leaving 7 bases not matched to a gene. Germline V gene data show CDR1 as MRHNA and CDR2 as SNTAGT. The CDR3 length is 15 residues. The CDR3 sequence is CASNPTGGSTGELFF. The CDR3 DNA reads TGTGCCAGCAACCCAACAGGGGGCAGCACCGGGGAGCTGTTTTTT.

The table lists this clone with a few counts. The gene calls are TRBV5-4 and TRBJ1-5; D is uncertain. V dropped 7 bases and J dropped 9 bases, with 8 bases sitting between them. The V gene's germline CDR1 is SGHNT and CDR2 YYREEE (reference sequence). The CDR3 has 10 amino acids. CDR3 nucleotides: TGTGCCAGCGTAAAATGGCCCCAGCATTTT. This encodes CASVKWPQHF.

With respect to this clone: At the DNA level, this CDR3 is encoded by other sequences in the same sample as well. V usage is TRBV2 and J usage is TRBJ2-7; 9 nucleotides line up with TRBD1. Germline values: CDR1 SNHLY, CDR2 FYNNEI. The trim removed 4 bases at V and 2 bases at J, leaving 0 bases unmatched. This CDR3 is 13 amino acids long. The CDR3 sequence: CASSGDRAYEQYF. CDR3 in DNA: TGTGCCAGCAGTGGGGACAGGGCCTACGAGCAGTACTTC.

V and J are TRBV6-5 and TRBJ2-7, with D possibly matching TRBD1 (7 bases). The CDR3 extends over 14 amino acids. Trimming stripped 7 bases from V and 2 bases from J, with 15 bases between. The germline gives CDR1 MNHEY, CDR2 SVGAGI. CDR3 sequence reads: CASKWARGAYEQYF. In DNA form, the CDR3 reads TGTGCCAGCAAGTGGGCCAGGGGGGCCTACGAGCAGTACTTC.